Sequencing of this T cell receptor beta chain was carried out in a study of T cells in Graves' hyperthyroidism and ophthalmopathy. The wider study: Peripheral blood samples were taken at initial diagnosis, prior to any treatment.

Amplified TCR beta CDR3 regions came from RNA transcripts. A first-round RT-PCR of the TCR CDR3 used the HTBI primer set. TCRdb redid the calling of the multiplex PCR reads with MiXCR, one entry per CDR3 protein. Among 620,000 or so distinct CDR3 sequences listed, 14% were seen once. CDR1 is MNHNS and CDR2 is SASEGT in the germline V gene. With 7 bases removed from V and 5 bases from J, the gap between germline ends came to 6 bases. The CDR3 is made up of 12 amino acids. Ophthalmopathy cases scored 3 or more on the Clinical Activity Score and 4 or more on NOSPECS grade, with duration below 3 months. It was uncontrolled infection, other autoimmune disease, pregnancy or lactation that excluded patients. PBMCs stemmed from around 9.3 ml fresh peripheral blood. This clonotype appeared a few times.

The origin of this receptor is a woman aged 50 to 65 with Graves' ophthalmopathy. Source material: blood. The chain recombines TRBV6-1 with TRBJ1-6; D is uncertain. The CDR3 DNA follows: TGTGCCAGCAATCGCAATAATTCACCCCTCCACTTT. The encoded protein is CASNRNNSPLHF.